The 32 T cell receptor beta chains below all came from one sample that was sequenced in a study of CD8+CD57+ T cells in acquired aplastic anemia. Genomic DNA constituted the template upon which TCR beta VDJ and CDR3 profiling was performed. A single record per CDR3 protein comes from TCRdb applying MiXCR to the reads. The sample holds more than 150,000 distinct CDR3 sequences; roughly 50% are singletons and the top ten take 1.8%. Sequencing involved patients with CD8+CD57+ cell expansion previously shown by flow cytometry. The source material was sorted CD4+, CD8+, or CD8+CD57+ T cells (not recorded which) from PBMCs. The receptors shown here come from a human donor with aplastic anemia.

This clonotype was seen more than once but under ten times. The rearrangement uses TRBV7-9 and TRBJ2-1; D is undetermined. Germline V gives CDR1 SEHNR, CDR2 FQNEAQ (reference sequence). Trimming shortened V by 5 bases and J by 7 bases, and 6 bases separated the two germline ends. The CDR3 sequence is 11 residues long. This CDR3 is CASSPRNEQFF. CDR3 nucleotides: TGTGCCAGCAGCCCCCGTAATGAGCAGTTCTTC.

The table lists this clonotype with a few counts. This may be a read error: a much more frequent sequence differs by one nucleotide. This chain connects TRBV5-1 to TRBJ2-7; D ambiguous. The CDR3 totals 13 residues. V lost 4 bases to trimming and J lost 7 bases, with 15 bases between them. CDR1 is SGHRS and CDR2 is YFSETQ in the germline V gene. The CDR3 sequence: CASSEATVWEQYF. The CDR3 nucleotides read TGCGCCAGCAGCGAAGCGACCGTGTGGGAGCAGTACTTC.

The genes are TRBV2 and TRBJ2-7; D is possibly TRBD2 (6 bases). Germline lookup yields CDR1 SNHLY and CDR2 FYNNEI. Trimming removed 8 bases from V and 5 bases from J, with 13 bases in between. The CDR3 consists of 12 residues. The CDR3 loop is CASRGGYDEQYF. The CDR3 region has the DNA TGTGCCAGCCGTGGGGGGTACGACGAGCAGTACTTC.

At least ten counts were recorded for this clonotype. The V call is TRBV2, the J call TRBJ2-2; weak D call: TRBD2 (6 bases). The CDR3 runs 15 residues. Per the germline V gene, CDR1 is SNHLY and CDR2 is FYNNEI. Trimming took 6 bases from V and 2 from J, leaving 13 bases between them. The DNA for the CDR3 is TGTGCCAGCAGATTAGCGGAGACCAACACCGGGGAGCTGTTTTTT. It encodes CASRLAETNTGELFF.

The V call is TRBV10-1, the J call TRBJ2-5, with D tentatively TRBD1 (6 bases). Trimming took off 8 bases at V and 2 bases at J, with 18 bases between the two ends. The length of the CDR3 is 15 residues. Germline loops: CDR1 WNHNN, CDR2 SYGVQD (reference sequence). The DNA of the CDR3 is TGCGCCAGCCCTAGGGGGACACTAACTCAAGAGACCCAGTACTTC. It codes for CASPRGTLTQETQYF.

On this clonotype: One base away lies a much larger clone, so this may be a sequencing read error. The conserved closing phenylalanine or tryptophan is absent in this CDR3, likely reflecting a read error. The chain combines TRBV4-1 with TRBJ2-3; 8 positions agree with TRBD2. The CDR3 spans 15 residues. Per germline, CDR1 MGHRA and CDR2 YSYEKL. The ends lost 1 base at V and 6 bases at J; junction bases unmatched: 6. The CDR3 DNA reads TGCGCCAGCAGCCAAGGCACGGGGGGGCCGGATACGCAGTATGTT. It translates to CASSQGTGGPDTQYV.

The chain recombines TRBV19 with TRBJ1-5, with D tentatively TRBD1 (5 bases). Germline-derived CDR1 and CDR2 are LNHDA and SQIVND (reference sequence). V lost 1 base, J lost 3 bases, and 10 bases lay in between. The CDR3 has 15 residues. CDR3 nucleotides: TGTGCCAGTAGTATAGGACAGAGAGACAATCAGCCCCAGCATTTT. This encodes CASSIGQRDNQPQHF.

The V and J genes are TRBV7-2 and TRBJ1-2; D unclear. The V gene's germline CDR1 is SGHTA and CDR2 FQGNSA. The V and J ends lost 5 bases and 3 bases respectively, with 10 bases between them. The CDR3 is made up of 13 amino acids. Here the CDR3 reads CASSLGYDYGYTF. CDR3 nucleotides: TGTGCCAGCAGCCTAGGGTACGACTATGGCTACACCTTC.

This clonotype was detected many times. This CDR3 reads CASSPRDRRGNQPQHF. CDR3 coding DNA: TGTGCCAGCAGTCCCCGGGACAGGCGAGGGAATCAGCCCCAGCATTTT. The chain uses TRBV28 and TRBJ1-5; 8 bases match TRBD1. Trimming took 5 bases from V and 4 from J; bases not matched to a gene: 10. The CDR3 is 16 residues long. CDR1 and CDR2 (germline): MDHEN, SYDVKM.

This clonotype was observed a handful of times. The gene calls are TRBV11-2 and TRBJ1-6, with unresolved D. The CDR3 has 17 amino acids. The V end was cut by 5 bases, the J end by 0 bases, with 14 bases between. Germline CDR1 and CDR2: SGHAT and FQNNGV. The CDR3 bases are TGTGCCAGCAGCCCCCATGCGACGGCCTCCTATAATTCACCCCTCCACTTT. Protein: CASSPHATASYNSPLHF.

This clonotype was seen ten or more times. The chain carries TRBV12-3 or TRBV12-4 and TRBJ2-3, with D perhaps given as TRBD1 or TRBD2 (5 bases each). The V and J ends lost 7 bases and 1 base respectively, with 21 bases between them. The CDR3 totals 17 residues. The CDR3 loop reads CASIQAAAGAGTDTQYF. As DNA, the CDR3 is TGTGCCAGCATTCAGGCAGCGGCCGGGGCTGGCACAGATACGCAGTATTTT.

This clonotype was seen ten or more times. This sequence joins TRBV5-6 and TRBJ1-2; D uncertain. Trimming pared 4 bases from V and 7 bases from J, leaving 11 bases between. In germline, CDR1 is SGHDT, CDR2 YYEEEE. This CDR3 is built from 12 residues. In DNA form, the CDR3 reads TGTGCCAGCAGCATTTTCGGAGGTGGCTACACCTTC. Its protein is CASSIFGGGYTF.

The gene calls are TRBV6-1 and TRBJ1-1; D gene ambiguous. V lost 5 bases, J lost 0 bases, and 13 bases lay in between. Germline V gene sequence: CDR1 MNHNS, CDR2 SASEGT. This CDR3 comprises 15 residues. The CDR3 coding sequence is TGTGCCAGCAGTTACTCGAGCAGGCTGAACACTGAAGCTTTCTTT. Encoded protein: CASSYSSRLNTEAFF.

The CDR3 DNA is TGCAGTGCAAAACCGGGACAGTCATATGGCTACACCTTC. Protein sequence: CSAKPGQSYGYTF. V is TRBV20-1 and J is TRBJ1-2, with TRBD1 matching 7 bases. Unmatched junction bases numbered 9, after V lost 6 bases and J lost 5 bases. This CDR3 has 13 residues. Germline CDR1 reads DFQATT; CDR2 reads SNEGSKA (reference sequence).

This clonotype appeared many times. The J gene is TRBJ2-7, the V gene TRBV6-2 or TRBV6-3, with D unresolved. The CDR3 is made up of 16 amino acids. Per germline, CDR1 MNHEY and CDR2 SVGEGT. The V gene lost 2 bases and the J gene lost 1 base, with 15 bases spanning the gap. The CDR3 region is CASSYTSTPISYEQYF. CDR3 nucleotide sequence: TGTGCCAGCAGTTACACGTCTACTCCTATTTCCTACGAGCAGTACTTC.

This clonotype was picked up many times. The V and J genes are TRBV5-1 and TRBJ1-1; D gene uncertain. CDR1 SGHRS and CDR2 YFSETQ come from the germline V gene. CDR3 size: 14 residues. Trimming removed 0 bases from V and 2 bases from J, with 8 bases in between. The CDR3 loop reads CASSLENHNTEAFF. In DNA, the CDR3 is TGCGCCAGCAGCTTGGAGAACCATAACACTGAAGCTTTCTTT.

About this clonotype: It may be a read error: a sequence one base away is much more abundant. The CDR3 is CASSPLQGNNPPLHF. Here the CDR3 DNA reads TGTGCCAGCAGTCCGTTACAGGGGAACAATCCACCCCTCCACTTT. The rearrangement links TRBV6-1 to TRBJ1-6; 7 nucleotides agree with TRBD1. Trimming took 5 bases from V and 11 from J; bases not matched to a gene: 12. From germline, CDR1 is MNHNS and CDR2 SASEGT. This CDR3 comprises 15 residues.

In its sample, this clonotype was seen many times. The V call is TRBV20-1, the J call TRBJ1-1; 8 bases are shared with TRBD1. CDR3 length: 16 residues. CDR1 is DFQATT and CDR2 is SNEGSKA in the germline V gene (reference sequence). V lost 6 bases, J lost 0 bases, and 12 bases stayed unmatched. DNA for the CDR3: TGCAGTGCCAACTCAGGGGGCAGAGGAATGAACACTGAAGCTTTCTTT. Its translation: CSANSGGRGMNTEAFF.

This chain joins TRBV20-1 and TRBJ1-4; 7 positions agree with TRBD1. CDR1 DFQATT and CDR2 SNEGSKA come from the germline V gene (reference sequence). The CDR3 runs to 13 residues. V lost 3 bases to trimming and J lost 10 bases; unmatched junction nucleotides: 8. CDR3 nucleotide sequence: TGCAGTGCTAGGGCACCGGGACAGAGAAAACTGTTTTTT. Amino acids: CSARAPGQRKLFF.

The chain links TRBV6-1 to TRBJ1-1, with D hard to call. The length of the CDR3 is 12 residues. The V end was cut by 1 base, the J end by 11 bases, with 11 bases between. Per the germline V gene, CDR1 is MNHNS and CDR2 is SASEGT. The DNA for the CDR3 is TGTGCCAGCAGTGAAGTATCAGGTGAGGCTTTCTTT. It specifies CASSEVSGEAFF.

This clonotype was seen only once. The conserved phenylalanine or tryptophan normally closing the CDR3 is absent here, so this likely arose from a read error. The rearrangement links TRBV29-1 to TRBJ2-1; a weak D match, TRBD2 (6 bases). The CDR3 spans 13 residues. Germline CDR1 and CDR2: SQVTM and ANQGSEA. V lost 4 bases to trimming and J lost 6 bases, with 13 bases between them. CDR3 nucleotides: TGCAGCGTTGCGTTCACGCGGGGCAATGAGCAGTTCTCC. This gives the protein CSVAFTRGNEQFS.

In the case of this clonotype: The CDR3 does not end in the conserved phenylalanine or tryptophan, so this is likely a read error. The gene calls are TRBV15 and TRBJ1-2; tentatively, D is TRBD1 (6 bases). In germline, CDR1 is LNHNV, CDR2 YYDKDF (reference sequence). The germline V and J ends were trimmed by 2 bases and 6 bases, with 13 bases remaining between them. The CDR3 contains 14 residues. CDR3: CATSRQGQGNGYTL. For the CDR3, the DNA is TGTGCCACCAGCAGACAGGGGCAGGGGAATGGCTACACCCTC.

This clonotype was counted only a few times. The V and J genes are TRBV29-1 and TRBJ1-4; tentatively, D is TRBD1 (5 bases). Between the trimmed V and J ends, which lost 7 bases and 0 bases, there was a span of 9 bases. Germline CDR1 and CDR2: SQVTM and ANQGSEA. CDR3 length equals 13 residues. CDR3 amino acids: CSAGGTTNEKLFF. The CDR3 DNA reads TGCAGCGCGGGGGGAACAACTAATGAAAAACTGTTTTTT.

This clonotype turned up a few times. Given a much more abundant clone one base away, this may be a read error. J is TRBJ2-2 and V is TRBV7-2, with D unresolved. The germline V gene encodes CDR1 SGHTA and CDR2 FQGNSA. This CDR3 comprises 13 residues. Trimming left V 5 bases short and J 3 bases short, with 7 bases between. Written as DNA, the CDR3 is TGTGCCAGCAGCGCCACGGACACCGGGGAGCTGTTTTTT. It translates to CASSATDTGELFF.

V is TRBV7-6 and J is TRBJ1-2, with D possibly matching TRBD1 (6 bases). CDR3 length: 12 residues. V lost 6 bases and J lost 6, with 11 bases in between. CDR1 and CDR2 (germline): SGHVS, FNYEAQ. In nucleotides, the CDR3 is TGTGCCAGCAGTTCTGCAGGGGATGGCTACACCTTC. It yields the protein CASSSAGDGYTF.

This chain connects TRBV20-1 to TRBJ1-1; D unresolved. V was cut by 3 bases and J by 0 bases, with 8 bases left in between. This CDR3 spans 13 amino acids. Germline V gene sequence: CDR1 DFQATT, CDR2 SNEGSKA (reference sequence). CDR3 sequence (DNA): TGCAGTGCTAGCAGGCAGTTGAACACTGAAGCTTTCTTT. Translating it yields CSASRQLNTEAFF.

The rearrangement links TRBV5-1 to TRBJ2-7; 12 positions agree with TRBD2. V dropped 2 bases and J dropped 7; count of bases not matched to a gene: 13. The CDR3 has 17 amino acids. Germline values: CDR1 SGHRS, CDR2 YFSETQ. The CDR3 DNA follows: TGCGCCAGCAGCTTCCTAGCGGGGGGGCCGAAGCCTGGGGAGCAGTACTTC. Its translation is CASSFLAGGPKPGEQYF.

The gene calls are TRBV7-9 and TRBJ1-2; D is unclear. The CDR3 loop spans 11 amino acids. V dropped 4 bases and J dropped 14 bases, with 14 bases sitting between them. Germline values: CDR1 SEHNR, CDR2 FQNEAQ (reference sequence). The CDR3 DNA follows: TGTGCCAGCAGCTCGGAAAGGATTCCTACCTTC. Protein product: CASSSERIPTF.

The sample holds many counts of this clonotype. The V gene is TRBV5-8, the J gene TRBJ1-1; D ambiguous. Germline CDR1 and CDR2: SGHTS and YDEGEE. V was trimmed by 2 bases and J by 1 base, leaving 12 bases between them. This CDR3 is 15 amino acids long. This CDR3 reads CASSFSKGANTEAFF. The CDR3 region has the DNA TGTGCCAGCAGCTTCTCAAAAGGTGCGAACACTGAAGCTTTCTTT.

In regard to this clonotype: The junction differs from germline at one of its ends, possibly a read error. The chain links TRBV7-9 to TRBJ2-1; the D gene could be TRBD1 or TRBD2 (5 bases each). The CDR3 has 13 amino acids. Per the germline V gene, CDR1 is SEHNR and CDR2 is FQNEAQ (reference sequence). Here the CDR3 reads CASSPGPRNEQFF. The CDR3 nucleotides read TGTGCTAGCAGCCCGGGACCTCGCAATGAGCAGTTCTTC.

There are many counts of this clonotype. The V call is TRBV18, the J call TRBJ2-7; D uncertain. This CDR3 contains 12 residues. CDR1 and CDR2 (germline): KGHSH, LQKENI. Trimming removed 6 bases from V and 6 bases from J, with 12 bases in between. CDR3 bases: TGTGCCAGCTCGTCCAGGCGACTCGAGCAGTACTTC. As protein: CASSSRRLEQYF.

In its sample, this clonotype was seen many times. V usage is TRBV28 and J usage is TRBJ2-3; 9 nucleotides agree with TRBD2. The CDR3 contains 16 residues. Germline lookup yields CDR1 MDHEN and CDR2 SYDVKM. Trimming cost V 5 bases and J 0 bases; bases outside gene matches: 6. The CDR3 reads CASSASGLASTDTQYF. In DNA form, the CDR3 reads TGTGCCAGCAGTGCGTCGGGACTAGCTAGCACAGATACGCAGTATTTT.